This T cell receptor (beta chain) was captured by sequencing in a study of blood T cell repertoires in COVID-19. TCRdb keeps only in-frame clones here, not all; method: immunoSEQ multiplex PCR. The data hold approximately 220,000 clones, with less than 90% observed a single time. Material for sequencing was peripheral blood. The sequence was obtained from a woman between 45 and 60 years old with acute or convalescent COVID-19.

The CDR3 reads CAISVSGDGNYGYTF. The CDR3 DNA follows: TGTGCCATCAGTGTCTCGGGAGACGGTAACTATGGCTACACCTTC. V is TRBV10-3 and J is TRBJ1-2; D is unresolved. The CDR3 runs 15 residues. Trimming pared 4 bases from V and 1 base from J, leaving 13 bases between. Germline V lookup: CDR1 ENHRY, CDR2 SYGVKD.